This is a list of T cell receptor beta chains from one sample in a study of cytomegalovirus exposure and HLA in healthy donors. Using immunoSEQ multiplex PCR, the repertoire was profiled, and TCRdb retains in-frame clones only, with some absent. The sample lists about 90,000 clones, roughly 60% seen once, with approximately 5% in the top ten. The material sequenced was PBMCs. The origin of the receptors is a woman under 40 in good health and CMV-seropositive. Both conserved end residues are part of each CDR3. A D gene is named only where the DNA matches it firmly. Where a row states a size, it is once, few, many or the class of an expanded clone; other rows omit it.

V	J	D	size	CDR3	DNA
TRBV7-8	TRBJ2-3	TRBD2	few	CASSLSGGRVDTQYF	TGTGCCAGCAGCCTTAGCGGGGGGAGGGTGGATACGCAGTATTTT
TRBV2	TRBJ2-5	-	-	CASMEQETQYF	TGTGCCAGCATGGAGCAAGAGACCCAGTACTTC
TRBV28	TRBJ1-1	-	-	CASSRSGVAEAFF	TGTGCCAGCAGCCGATCAGGGGTAGCTGAAGCTTTCTTT
TRBV19	TRBJ2-2	TRBD1	-	CASSIGTGGPGELFF	TGTGCCAGTAGTATCGGCACAGGGGGCCCCGGGGAGCTGTTTTTT
TRBV30	TRBJ2-7	-	-	CAWSSQEGYEQYF	TGTGCCTGGAGTTCACAGGAGGGGTACGAGCAGTACTTC
TRBV6-1	TRBJ2-3	-	few	CASSSDTQYF	TGTGCCAGCTCGTCAGATACGCAGTATTTT
TRBV7-2	TRBJ1-1	TRBD1	-	CASSYPQGTAEAFF	TGTGCCAGCAGCTACCCACAGGGGACGGCCGAAGCTTTCTTT
TRBV18	TRBJ2-7	TRBD1	few	CASSPSRTGKGSYEQYF	TGTGCCAGCTCACCATCACGGACAGGCAAAGGTTCCTACGAGCAGTACTTC
TRBV19	TRBJ1-2	-	medium-sized	CASKSGHNYGYTF	TGTGCCAGTAAATCGGGACACAACTATGGCTACACCTTC
TRBV19	TRBJ2-1	-	-	CASSSPVGQPYNEQFF	TGTGCCAGTAGTTCACCAGTTGGACAGCCCTACAATGAGCAGTTCTTC
TRBV18	TRBJ1-6	TRBD1	-	CASSPRTGALHF	TGTGCCAGCTCACCACGGACAGGGGCCCTCCACTTT
TRBV7-9	TRBJ1-2	-	-	CASSLLSGDYGYTF	TGTGCCAGCAGCTTATTGTCAGGGGATTACGGCTACACCTTC
TRBV6-5	TRBJ2-1	-	-	CASSFRQPSYNEQFF	TGTGCCAGCAGTTTTAGACAGCCTTCCTACAATGAGCAGTTCTTC
TRBV15	TRBJ1-1	-	once	CATAAGTNTEAFF	TGTGCCACAGCTGCAGGAACGAACACTGAAGCTTTCTTT
TRBV7-7	TRBJ2-5	TRBD1	-	CASSSGQAWGETQYF	TGTGCCAGCAGTTCTGGACAGGCTTGGGGGGAGACCCAGTACTTC
TRBV5-1	TRBJ2-3	-	-	CASSLARGSTDTQYF	TGCGCCAGCAGCTTGGCCCGAGGGAGCACAGATACGCAGTATTTT
TRBV7-9	TRBJ2-2	-	-	CASSLLAGSNTGELFF	TGTGCCAGCAGCTTATTGGCGGGGTCGAACACCGGGGAGCTGTTTTTT
TRBV7-9	TRBJ1-3	TRBD1	few	CASSLTGGPSGNTIYF	TGTGCCAGCAGCTTGACAGGGGGACCCTCTGGAAACACCATATATTTT
TRBV5-6	TRBJ2-7	-	-	CASSLTGPYEQYF	TGTGCCAGCAGCTTGACAGGACCCTACGAGCAGTACTTC
TRBV19	TRBJ2-1	TRBD1	few	CATKGQGAVNEQFF	TGTGCCACAAAAGGACAGGGGGCCGTCAATGAGCAGTTCTTC
TRBV4-3	TRBJ1-1	TRBD1	-	CASSQEGTGAITEAFF	TGCGCCAGCAGCCAAGAGGGGACAGGGGCTATCACTGAAGCTTTCTTT
TRBV7-2	TRBJ2-7	-	-	CASSFAGAYEQYF	TGTGCCAGCAGCTTTGCTGGGGCGTACGAGCAGTACTTC
TRBV30	TRBJ1-1	TRBD1	-	CAWDRDRRFEAFF	TGTGCCTGGGACCGGGACAGGAGGTTTGAAGCTTTCTTT
TRBV6-1	TRBJ2-7	-	-	CASRGLGPSSYEQYF	TGTGCCAGCAGGGGTTTGGGTCCTAGCTCCTACGAGCAGTACTTC
TRBV30	TRBJ1-2	TRBD1	-	CAFTGQGVYGYPF	TGTGCCTTTACGGGACAGGGCGTATATGGCTACCCCTTC
TRBV2	TRBJ1-2	TRBD1	-	CASSERTGHNYGYTF	TGTGCCAGCAGTGAAAGGACAGGCCATAACTATGGCTACACCTTC
TRBV30	TRBJ2-5	TRBD2	-	CAWSVKSGGETQYF	TGTGCCTGGAGTGTAAAGAGCGGGGGGGAGACCCAGTACTTC